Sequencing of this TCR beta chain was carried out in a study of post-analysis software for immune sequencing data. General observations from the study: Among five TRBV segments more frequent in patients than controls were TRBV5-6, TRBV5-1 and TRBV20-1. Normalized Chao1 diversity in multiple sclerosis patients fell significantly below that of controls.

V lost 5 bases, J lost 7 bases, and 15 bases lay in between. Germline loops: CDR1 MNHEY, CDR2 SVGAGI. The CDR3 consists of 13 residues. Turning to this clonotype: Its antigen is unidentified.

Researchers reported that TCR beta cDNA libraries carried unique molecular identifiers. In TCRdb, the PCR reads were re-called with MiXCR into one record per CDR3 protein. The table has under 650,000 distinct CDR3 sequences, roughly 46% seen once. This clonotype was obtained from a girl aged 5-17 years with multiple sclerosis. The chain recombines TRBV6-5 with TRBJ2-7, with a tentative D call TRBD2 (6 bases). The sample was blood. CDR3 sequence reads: CASSPRGTGEQYF. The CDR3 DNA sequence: TGTGCCAGCAGTCCTCGGGGGACGGGGGAGCAGTACTTC.